This TCR beta chain derives from a study of sequential checkpoint blockade in melanoma. Study-wide background: Both treatment sequences were followed by maintenance nivolumab.

Sequencing used immunoSEQ multiplex PCR; TCRdb keeps in-frame clones, though not all of them. Here the sample spans about 12,000 clones, 70% to 85% being singletons. The treatment is: randomized to nivolumab then ipilimumab (arm A) or the reverse (arm B). No patient had prior DNA-damaging chemotherapy. From thawed PBMCs, live CD3+CD8+ cells negative for CD19 and CD56 were sorted. Trimming removed 1 base from V and 4 bases from J; junction bases left unmatched: 3. Germline loops: CDR1 SGHAT, CDR2 FQNNGV. The CDR3 consists of 15 residues. Sequencing was performed on CD8+ T cells sorted from blood (inferred from file names), taken from a patient given nivolumab and ipilimumab in sequence. This receptor was obtained from a human donor with melanoma. The V and J genes are TRBV11-2 and TRBJ1-2; 10 bases map to TRBD1. CDR3 sequence reads: CASSLARTGGYGYTF. CDR3 in DNA: TGTGCCAGCAGCTTAGCCAGGACAGGGGGCTATGGCTACACCTTC.